The source of this T cell receptor (beta chain) is a study of STAT5B mutations in CD4+ large granular lymphocyte leukemia. Germline CDR1 reads SGHNT; CDR2 reads YYREEE (reference sequence). V was trimmed by 4 bases and J by 7 bases, leaving 9 bases between them. CDR3 size: 11 residues. The method was immunoSEQ multiplex PCR; TCRdb's version includes in-frame clones alone and lacks a portion of them. The sample gives some 35,000 clones, 69% of which show up once; approximately 2.7% is in the top ten. This TCR came from a human donor in good health. The rearrangement uses TRBV5-4 and TRBJ2-7; TRBD1 is a possible D gene (5 bases). Sequencing input: CD4+ T cells from blood buffy coats. This CDR3 reads CASSQGLEQYF. DNA for the CDR3: TGTGCCAGCAGCCAGGGCCTGGAGCAGTACTTC.